The T cell receptor (beta chain) under discussion was sequenced for a study of regulatory T cells in long-lasting Graves disease. Study at large: For under 3 months, newly diagnosed Graves' patients had been taking antithyroid drugs.

This clonotype was counted only a few times. Its antigen is still unknown. Findings and caveats of the study: Whereas new patients shared 966 public clonotypes, persistent patients shared more, at under 3,500.

The time point is: newly diagnosed GD, antithyroid drugs for less than 3 months. After RNA was extracted from PBMCs, the TCR library was made from it. The peripheral blood volume drawn was 7.5 to 10 milliliters, and it was collected into EDTA tubes. With iRepertoire HTBI primers and Arm-PCR of CDR3 regions, TCR beta libraries were built. TCRdb reprocessed the multiplex PCR reads with MiXCR, giving one entry per CDR3 protein. The sample records some 330,000 distinct CDR3 sequences, 10% to 15% being singletons. The germline CDR1 and CDR2 sequences are SGHRS and YFSETQ. Trimming removed 4 bases at V and 3 bases at J, with 10 bases between. The CDR3 totals 14 residues. The same sample was also studied in work on T cells in Graves' hyperthyroidism and ophthalmopathy. From that report: The model foresaw ophthalmopathy a median roughly 6 months prior to onset.

This sample comprised peripheral blood mononuclear cells (PBMCs), obtained at new diagnosis, from a patient treated with antithyroid drugs. J is TRBJ1-4 and V is TRBV5-1; possibly TRBD1 for D (6 bases). The sequence derives from a young woman with Graves disease. Here the CDR3 DNA reads TGCGCCAGCAGCCGACAGGCCGCTAATGAAAAACTGTTTTTT. Translating it yields CASSRQAANEKLFF.